This TCR beta chain comes out of a study of cytomegalovirus exposure and HLA in healthy donors. The CDR3 is 13 amino acids. The ends were cut back, 3 bases at V and 5 bases at J, with 8 bases in the middle. CDR1 and CDR2 from the germline V gene are MNHEY and SMNVEV (reference sequence). Data came from immunoSEQ multiplex PCR; TCRdb stores just in-frame clones and leaves some out. This sample has almost 75,000 clones, with about 85% found just once. This clonotype was obtained from a man aged 25-45 years in good health and CMV-seronegative. The chain has TRBV27 and TRBJ1-5, with a tentative D call TRBD1 (5 bases). The specimen was PBMCs. In DNA form, the CDR3 reads TGTGCCAGCAGTTTGACAGCCGATCAGCCCCAGCATTTT. It specifies CASSLTADQPQHF.